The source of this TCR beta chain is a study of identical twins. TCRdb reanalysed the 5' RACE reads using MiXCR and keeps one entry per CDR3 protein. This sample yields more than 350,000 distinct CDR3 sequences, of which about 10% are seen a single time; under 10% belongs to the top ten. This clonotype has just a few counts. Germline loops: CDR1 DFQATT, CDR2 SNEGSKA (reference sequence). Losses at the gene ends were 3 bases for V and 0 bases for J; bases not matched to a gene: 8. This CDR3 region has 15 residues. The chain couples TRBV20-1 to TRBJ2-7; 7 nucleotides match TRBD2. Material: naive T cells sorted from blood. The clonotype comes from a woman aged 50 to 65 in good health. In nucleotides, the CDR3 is TGCAGTGCTAGCAGTCTAGCGGAGAGCTCCTACGAGCAGTACTTC. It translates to CSASSLAESSYEQYF.